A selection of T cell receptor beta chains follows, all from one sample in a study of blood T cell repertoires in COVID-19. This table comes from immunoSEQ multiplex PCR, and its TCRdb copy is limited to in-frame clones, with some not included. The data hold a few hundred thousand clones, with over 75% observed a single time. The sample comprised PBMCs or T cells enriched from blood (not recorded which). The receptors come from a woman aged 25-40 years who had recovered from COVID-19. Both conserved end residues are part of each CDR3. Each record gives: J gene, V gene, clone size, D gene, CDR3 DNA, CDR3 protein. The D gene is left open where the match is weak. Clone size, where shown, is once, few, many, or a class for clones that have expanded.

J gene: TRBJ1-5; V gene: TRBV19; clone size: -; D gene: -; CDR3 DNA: TGTGCCAGTAACGGCCGGGGATCATATAGTCCCCAGCATTTT; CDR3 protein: CASNGRGSYSPQHF
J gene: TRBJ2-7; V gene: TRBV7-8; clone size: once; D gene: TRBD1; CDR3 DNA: TGTGCCAGCAGCTTAGTTTTGTCCGGGACAGCCCAGGGGTACTTC; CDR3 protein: CASSLVLSGTAQGYF
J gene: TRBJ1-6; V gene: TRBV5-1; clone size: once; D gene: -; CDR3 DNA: TGCGCCAGCAGCCCAGACAGAAATTCACCCCTCCACTTT; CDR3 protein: CASSPDRNSPLHF
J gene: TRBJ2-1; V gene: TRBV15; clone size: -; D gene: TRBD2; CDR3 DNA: TGTGCCACCAGCAGACTCGGGAGGGACAATGAGCAGTTCTTC; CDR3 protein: CATSRLGRDNEQFF
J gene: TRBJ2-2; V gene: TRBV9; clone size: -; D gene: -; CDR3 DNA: TGTGCCAGCAGCGTAGTAACCGGGGAGCTGTTTTTT; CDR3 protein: CASSVVTGELFF
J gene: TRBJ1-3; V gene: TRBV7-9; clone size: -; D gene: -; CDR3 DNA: TGTGCCAGCAGCTTAGGTGGCCCTGGAAACACCATATATTTT; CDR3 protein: CASSLGGPGNTIYF
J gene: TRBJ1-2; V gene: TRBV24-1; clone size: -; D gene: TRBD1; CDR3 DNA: TGTGCCACCAGCACAGGGGGAGGCTACACCTTC; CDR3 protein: CATSTGGGYTF
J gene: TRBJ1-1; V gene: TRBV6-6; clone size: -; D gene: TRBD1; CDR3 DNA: TGTGCCAGCAGTTACCATCCCAGGGGGGACCCCGAAGCTTTCTTT; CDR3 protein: CASSYHPRGDPEAFF
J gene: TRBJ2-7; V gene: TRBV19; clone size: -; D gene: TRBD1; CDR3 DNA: TGTGTCAGTAGTAGACACCGGGACAGCAACTACGAGCAGTACTTC; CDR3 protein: CVSSRHRDSNYEQYF
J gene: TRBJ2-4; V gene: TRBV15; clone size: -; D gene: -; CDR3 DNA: TGTGCCACCAGCAGAGATCGCAGGGGCTCTCAGTACTTC; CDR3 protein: CATSRDRRGSQYF
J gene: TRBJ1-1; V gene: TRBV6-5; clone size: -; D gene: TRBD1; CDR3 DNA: TGTGCCAGCGGCCACAGGGGCCGGGACACTGAAGCTTTCTTT; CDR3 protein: CASGHRGRDTEAFF
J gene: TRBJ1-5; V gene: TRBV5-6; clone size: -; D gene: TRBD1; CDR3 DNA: TGTGCCAGCAGTTCAGACAGGGGGAAAAGTCAGCCCCAGCATTTT; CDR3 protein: CASSSDRGKSQPQHF
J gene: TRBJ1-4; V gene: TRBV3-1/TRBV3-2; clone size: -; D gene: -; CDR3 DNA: TGTGCCAGCAGCCAAGCTCTATCGGGAGAAAAACTGTTTTTT; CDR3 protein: CASSQALSGEKLFF
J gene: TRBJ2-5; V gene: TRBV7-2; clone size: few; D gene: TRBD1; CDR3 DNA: TGTGCCAGCAGCTTAGTACAGGGGTCAATCGAGACCCAGTACTTC; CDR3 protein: CASSLVQGSIETQYF
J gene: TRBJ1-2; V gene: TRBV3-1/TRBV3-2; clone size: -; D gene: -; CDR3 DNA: TGTGCCAGCAGCCAAAGCGGGGGGGAGGGCTACACCTTC; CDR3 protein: CASSQSGGEGYTF
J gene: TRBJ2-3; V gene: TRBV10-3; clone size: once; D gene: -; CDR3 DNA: TGTGCCATCAGTGAGGGAAGGGGCGTTCTTTCAGATACGCAGTATTTT; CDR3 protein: CAISEGRGVLSDTQYF
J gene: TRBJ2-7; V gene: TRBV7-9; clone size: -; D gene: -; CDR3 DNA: TGTGCCAGCAGCCAGGGGCGGTACGAGCAGTACTTC; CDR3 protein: CASSQGRYEQYF
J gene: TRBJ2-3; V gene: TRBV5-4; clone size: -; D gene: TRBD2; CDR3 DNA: TGTGCCAGCCATCCTGGGGGGGATGCTAGCACAGATACGCAGTATTTT; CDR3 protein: CASHPGGDASTDTQYF
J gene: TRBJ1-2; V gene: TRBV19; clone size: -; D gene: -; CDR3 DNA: TGTGCCAGTAGTAGATCGACAGCTAACTATGGCTACACCTTC; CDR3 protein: CASSRSTANYGYTF
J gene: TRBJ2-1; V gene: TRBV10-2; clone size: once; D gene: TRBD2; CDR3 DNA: TGCGCCAGCCTATTGGGGATGACCGGGACTAGCGGGCATGAGCAGTTCTTC; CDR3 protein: CASLLGMTGTSGHEQFF
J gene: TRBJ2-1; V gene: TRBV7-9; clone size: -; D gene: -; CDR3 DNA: TGTGCCAGCAGCTTTCCCACAGGGAGGGAGGACAATGAGCAGTTCTTC; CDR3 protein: CASSFPTGREDNEQFF
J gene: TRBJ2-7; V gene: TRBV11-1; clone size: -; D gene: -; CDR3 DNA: TGTGCCAGCAGATGGGCGCTTGGCGATTCCTACGAGCAGTACTTC; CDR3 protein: CASRWALGDSYEQYF
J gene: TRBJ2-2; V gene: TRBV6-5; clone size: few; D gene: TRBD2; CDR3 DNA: TGTGCCAGCAGTCTAGCGGGAGAGGCCGGGGAGCTGTTTTTT; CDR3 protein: CASSLAGEAGELFF
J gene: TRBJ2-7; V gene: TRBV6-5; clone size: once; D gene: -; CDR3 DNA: TGTGCCAGCAGTTATGATGGCAGGGCCTACGAGCAGTACTTC; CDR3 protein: CASSYDGRAYEQYF
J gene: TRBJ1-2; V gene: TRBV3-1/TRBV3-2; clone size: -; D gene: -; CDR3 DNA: TGTGCCAGCAGCCAAGGAGTCTCGATTGGCTACACCTTC; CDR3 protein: CASSQGVSIGYTF
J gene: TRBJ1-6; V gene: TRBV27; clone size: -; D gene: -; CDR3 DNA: TGTGCCAGCAGGCCCTCCTCGGATTCACCCCTCCACTTT; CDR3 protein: CASRPSSDSPLHF
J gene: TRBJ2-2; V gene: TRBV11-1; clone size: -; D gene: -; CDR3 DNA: TGTGCCAGCAGCTTAGGTTCCGCCGGGGAGCTGTTTTTT; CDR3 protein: CASSLGSAGELFF
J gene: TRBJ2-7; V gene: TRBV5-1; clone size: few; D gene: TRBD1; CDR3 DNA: TGCGCCAGCAGCCCGAATCCGGGACAGGGGGCCTACGAGCAGTACTTC; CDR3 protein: CASSPNPGQGAYEQYF
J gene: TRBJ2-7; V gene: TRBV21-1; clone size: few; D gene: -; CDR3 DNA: TGTGCCAGCAGCAAAGTAGACTGCTACGAGCAGTACTTC; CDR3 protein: CASSKVDCYEQYF
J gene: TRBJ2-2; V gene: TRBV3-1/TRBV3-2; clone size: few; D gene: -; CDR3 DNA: TGTGCCAGCAGCCAAGACCAGCGGGCATACGCGAACACCGGGGAGCTGTTTTTT; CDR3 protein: CASSQDQRAYANTGELFF
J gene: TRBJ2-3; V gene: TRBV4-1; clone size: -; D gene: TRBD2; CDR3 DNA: TGCGCCAGCAGCCAGGGTACTTATCGAGCGGGAGGGCCCGGAGATACGCAGTATTTT; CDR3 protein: CASSQGTYRAGGPGDTQYF
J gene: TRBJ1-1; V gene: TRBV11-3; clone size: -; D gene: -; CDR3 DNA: TGTGCCAGCAGCTTAGGTAGGGGCCTGAACACTGAAGCTTTCTTT; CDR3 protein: CASSLGRGLNTEAFF
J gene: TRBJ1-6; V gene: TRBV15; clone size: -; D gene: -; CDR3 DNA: TGTGCCACCCGGTCCAAGTCACCCCTCCACTTT; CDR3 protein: CATRSKSPLHF
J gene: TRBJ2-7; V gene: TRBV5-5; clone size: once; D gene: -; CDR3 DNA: TGTGCCAGCAGCTGGAGCGGGTCTCCCTACGAGCAGTACTTC; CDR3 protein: CASSWSGSPYEQYF
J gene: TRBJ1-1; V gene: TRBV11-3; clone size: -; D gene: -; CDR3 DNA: TGTGCCAGCAGTCCCCTTGTAGCAATGCACCTCACTGAAGCTTTCTTT; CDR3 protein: CASSPLVAMHLTEAFF
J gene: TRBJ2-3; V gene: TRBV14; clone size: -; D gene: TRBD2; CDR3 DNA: TGTGCCAGCAGTTCCCGACGACCGGGACTAGCGAGTACAGATACGCAGTATTTT; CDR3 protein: CASSSRRPGLASTDTQYF
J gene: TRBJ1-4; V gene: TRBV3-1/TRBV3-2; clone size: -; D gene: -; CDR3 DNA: TGTGCCAGCAGCCAAGAAAGGACAGAGGGGAAGGAAAAACTGTTTTTT; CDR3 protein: CASSQERTEGKEKLFF
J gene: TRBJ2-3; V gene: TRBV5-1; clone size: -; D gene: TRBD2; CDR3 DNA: TGCGCCAGCAGCCTACGGACTAGCTCAGAAGTCTATACGCAGTATTTT; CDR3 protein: CASSLRTSSEVYTQYF